These 30 T cell receptor beta chains came from one sample sequenced in a study of graft-versus-host responses after intestinal transplantation. Some clones are missing from TCRdb's copy, which holds only in-frame ones; the method was immunoSEQ multiplex PCR. In the table there are around 17,000 clones, about 80% of which are singletons. Both intraepithelial and lamina propria lymphocytes were released by processing graft tissue. Source: ileum tissue, taken 17 days after transplant. The origin of the receptors is a human patient who received an intestinal transplant, so some T cells may come from the graft donor.

The gene calls are TRBV13 and TRBJ2-1; tentative D call: TRBD2 (6 bases). V lost 2 bases to trimming and J lost 5 bases, with 16 bases between them. Germline V gene sequence: CDR1 PRHDT, CDR2 FYEKMQ (reference sequence). CDR3 length: 16 residues. CDR3 nucleotide sequence: TGTGCCAGCAGCTTACCCCGACTAGGAGAAGACAATGAGCAGTTCTTC. Translation gives CASSLPRLGEDNEQFF. Based on the CDR3 plus reference TRBV13 and TRBJ2-1, the full variable domain is AAGVIQSPRHLIKEKRETATLKCYPIPRHDTVYWYQQGPGQDPQFLISFYEKMQSDKGSIPDRFSAQQFSDYHSELNMSSLELGDSALYFCASSLPRLGEDNEQFFGPGTRLTVL.

This chain links TRBV28 with TRBJ2-3, with D possibly matching TRBD1 (5 bases). This CDR3 has 15 residues. The V and J ends lost 5 bases and 7 bases respectively, with 19 bases between them. Germline V gene lookup returns CDR1 MDHEN and CDR2 SYDVKM. This chain's CDR3 is CASSPEVAGRHTQYF. Here the CDR3 DNA reads TGTGCCAGCAGTCCTGAGGTGGCAGGGCGACATACGCAGTATTTT.

In its sample, this clone was seen once. Other DNA sequences within the sample encode an identical CDR3. This chain's CDR3 is CAISDSHSLNQPQHF. CDR3 DNA: TGTGCCATCAGTGATTCCCACAGCCTCAATCAGCCCCAGCATTTT. The rearrangement links TRBV10-3 to TRBJ1-5; D call uncertain. The germline gives CDR1 ENHRY, CDR2 SYGVKD. Trimming shortened V by 3 bases and J by 3 bases, and 12 bases separated the two germline ends. The length of the CDR3 is 15 residues.

This clone has only a few counts. The chain uses TRBV11-2 and TRBJ2-7, with 8 bases aligning to TRBD1. From germline, CDR1 is SGHAT and CDR2 FQNNGV. The CDR3 is 15 amino acids. V gave up 6 bases and J gave up 1 base; unmatched junction bases: 8. The CDR3 here is CASSRTGTGSYEQYF. The CDR3, as DNA: TGTGCCAGCAGTCGGACCGGGACAGGATCCTACGAGCAGTACTTC.

The chain joins TRBV7-9 to TRBJ1-5, with D unresolved. Trimming removed 3 bases from V and 0 bases from J, with 9 bases in between. CDR1 SEHNR and CDR2 FQNEAQ come from the germline V gene (reference sequence). The CDR3 covers 15 residues. Here the CDR3 reads CASSFRRYSNQPQHF. In DNA, the CDR3 is TGTGCCAGCAGCTTCCGGCGGTATAGCAATCAGCCCCAGCATTTT.

J is TRBJ2-7 and V is TRBV29-1, with 10 bases identical to TRBD2. V lost 4 bases, J lost 6 bases, and 9 bases stayed unmatched. This CDR3 is 14 amino acids long. The germline V gene encodes CDR1 SQVTM and CDR2 ANQGSEA. The CDR3, as DNA: TGCAGCGTTGTTGGGCTAGCGGGAGTCTCCGAGCAGTACTTC. Amino acid sequence: CSVVGLAGVSEQYF.

This clone was observed a single time. The rearrangement joins TRBV4-3 to TRBJ1-1; 7 bases are shared with TRBD1. V was pared by 0 bases and J by 5 bases, with 6 bases of the junction left unmatched. CDR3 length equals 15 residues. Germline CDR1 LGHNA, CDR2 YSLEER. CDR3 in amino acids: CASSQEFGTVTEAFF. DNA of the CDR3: TGCGCCAGCAGCCAAGAGTTTGGGACAGTGACTGAAGCTTTCTTT.

This clone was seen more than once but under ten times. The V call is TRBV6-5, the J call TRBJ2-7; possible D gene TRBD1, 5 bases. The CDR3 totals 14 residues. V lost 6 bases and J 4 bases, leaving 16 bases between the germline ends. Germline V gene lookup returns CDR1 MNHEY and CDR2 SVGAGI. CDR3 coding DNA: TGTGCCAGCAGGGGCAGATCCAGGGTGTACGAGCAGTACTTC. Its translation is CASRGRSRVYEQYF.

The chain recombines TRBV5-5 with TRBJ2-1, with D tentatively TRBD2 (5 bases). V was shortened by 3 bases and J by 4 bases, with 14 bases between the two germline ends. CDR3 length equals 15 residues. CDR1 is SGHKS and CDR2 is YYEKEE in the germline V gene (reference sequence). In nucleotides, the CDR3 is TGTGCCAGCAGCTCCCCGCGAAGAGGGTACAATGAGCAGTTCTTC. This encodes CASSSPRRGYNEQFF.

The chain combines TRBV6-1 with TRBJ2-1; 10 bases line up with TRBD2. V lost 3 bases, J lost 9 bases, and 17 bases stayed unmatched. The CDR3 has 18 amino acids. Germline V lookup: CDR1 MNHNS, CDR2 SASEGT. The CDR3 bases are TGTGCCAGCAGTGACCCGAGTCGCCTAGCGGGAGCCTTAGCTGAGCAGTTCTTC. The encoded protein is CASSDPSRLAGALAEQFF.

This rearrangement joins TRBV19 to TRBJ2-7; D remains ambiguous. This CDR3 has 16 amino acids. V was cut by 3 bases and J by 2 bases, with 17 bases left in between. The germline gives CDR1 LNHDA, CDR2 SQIVND (reference sequence). DNA of the CDR3: TGTGCCAGTAGTATGAGTTTAGGTGGGCCTACCTACGAGCAGTACTTC. Protein: CASSMSLGGPTYEQYF.

V is TRBV11-2 and J is TRBJ2-3; D not resolved. V was pared by 1 base and J by 2 bases, with 22 bases between. The CDR3 sequence is 19 residues long. Germline loops: CDR1 SGHAT, CDR2 FQNNGV. For the CDR3, the DNA is TGTGCCAGCAGCTTAGTTCCGGGCTTTTTCGACATCTTCACAGATACGCAGTATTTT. Translated: CASSLVPGFFDIFTDTQYF.

The chain joins TRBV6-6 to TRBJ2-7, with 7 bases that match TRBD2. Germline trimming cut 5 bases from V and 0 bases from J; bases unmatched to any gene: 10. There are 16 residues in the CDR3. Germline V gene data show CDR1 as MNHNY and CDR2 as SVGAGI (reference sequence). CDR3 sequence: CASSAWGLTSSYEQYF. Here the CDR3 DNA reads TGTGCCAGCAGTGCCTGGGGACTAACGAGCTCCTACGAGCAGTACTTC.

The chain uses TRBV28 and TRBJ2-7; 8 bases are a match to TRBD2. J was trimmed by 3 bases and V by 2 bases; bases with no gene match: 3. Looked up from germline, CDR1 is MDHEN and CDR2 is SYDVKM. The CDR3 length is 14 residues. The CDR3: CASSLGTRGYEQYF. As DNA, the CDR3 is TGTGCCAGCAGTTTAGGGACTAGAGGCTACGAGCAGTACTTC.

The chain joins TRBV7-9 to TRBJ2-1; 9 bases fit TRBD1. The CDR3 sequence is 15 residues long. Losses at the gene ends were 4 bases for V and 5 bases for J; bases not matched to a gene: 6. Per the germline V gene, CDR1 is SEHNR and CDR2 is FQNEAQ (reference sequence). The CDR3 region is CASSSWTGVDNEQFF. The CDR3 nucleotides read TGTGCCAGCAGCTCCTGGACAGGGGTGGACAATGAGCAGTTCTTC.

The chain combines TRBV5-1 with TRBJ1-1; TRBD1 agrees at 8 bases. CDR3 size: 15 residues. CDR1 is SGHRS, CDR2 YFSETQ, per germline. V was clipped by 3 bases and J by 2 bases; unmatched bases: 6. Here the CDR3 DNA reads TGCGCCAGCAGCTCTACAGGGGGACTAAACACTGAAGCTTTCTTT. Translation: CASSSTGGLNTEAFF.

This clone appeared once. The chain has TRBV5-1 and TRBJ1-1; TRBD1 is a possible D gene (6 bases). Trimming took 1 base from V and 5 from J, leaving 15 bases between them. This CDR3 has 15 residues. The germline V gene has CDR1 SGHRS and CDR2 YFSETQ. The CDR3 DNA reads as TGCGCCAGCAGCTTGTTTCGGACAGTGAGGACTGAAGCTTTCTTT. Amino acid sequence: CASSLFRTVRTEAFF.

Written as DNA, the CDR3 is TGTGCCAGCAGTGTCGAGGGACTAGTCTACGAGCAGTACTTC. Translated: CASSVEGLVYEQYF. This rearrangement joins TRBV6-4 to TRBJ2-7, with 8 bases matching TRBD2. The J segment lost 3 bases and the V segment lost 4 bases, leaving 5 bases of the junction unmatched. CDR1 is MRHNA and CDR2 is SNTAGT in the germline V gene. The CDR3 loop spans 14 amino acids.

The chain uses TRBV7-9 and TRBJ2-7; 10 bases map to TRBD1. CDR3 length: 15 amino acids. CDR1 is SEHNR, CDR2 FQNEAQ, per germline (reference sequence). The junction had 3 bases not matched to a gene; V was cut back by 1 base and J by 3 bases. The CDR3 reads CASSLGQGAYYEQYF. CDR3 sequence (DNA): TGTGCCAGCAGCTTAGGACAGGGGGCTTACTACGAGCAGTACTTC.

The rearrangement joins TRBV7-2 to TRBJ1-1, with no clear D. Germline V lookup: CDR1 SGHTA, CDR2 FQGNSA. Trimming removed 5 bases at V and 0 bases at J, with 10 bases between. The CDR3 has 14 residues. The CDR3 region is CASSLWGMNTEAFF. CDR3 DNA sequence: TGTGCCAGCAGCCTTTGGGGTATGAACACTGAAGCTTTCTTT.

V is TRBV27 and J is TRBJ2-2, with D possibly being TRBD2 (6 bases). Germline CDR1 MNHEY, CDR2 SMNVEV (reference sequence). V was shortened by 5 bases and J by 2 bases, with 12 bases between the two germline ends. This CDR3 contains 15 residues. The CDR3 DNA reads TGTGCCAGCAGTAAGCTAGCGATTAACACCGGGGAGCTGTTTTTT. This gives the protein CASSKLAINTGELFF.

The V and J genes are TRBV5-1 and TRBJ2-7, with 7 bases identical to TRBD1. Trimming at V came to 3 bases and at J to 2 bases, leaving 5 bases not matched to a gene. Germline V gene data show CDR1 as SGHRS and CDR2 as YFSETQ. The CDR3 runs 14 residues. The CDR3 protein is CASSYTGDPYEQYF. DNA for the CDR3: TGCGCCAGCAGCTACACAGGGGACCCCTACGAGCAGTACTTC.

The chain has TRBV7-9 and TRBJ1-4, with D unclear. V was pared by 7 bases and J by 4 bases, with 13 bases between. This CDR3 is built from 14 residues. The germline V gene has CDR1 SEHNR and CDR2 FQNEAQ (reference sequence). Written as DNA, the CDR3 is TGTGCCAGCATGCCGGACGGGATTAATGAAAAACTGTTTTTT. Translating it yields CASMPDGINEKLFF.

Points on this clone: One junction end does not reproduce the germline sequence, and a read error may be involved. The gene calls are TRBV7-7 and TRBJ2-6, with D perhaps being TRBD1 or TRBD2 (7 bases each). CDR1 is SSHAT and CDR2 is FNYEAQ in the germline V gene (reference sequence). This CDR3 has 16 residues. DNA of the CDR3: TGTGCTAGCAGCTTAGGGAGGGGGCCCGGGGCCAACGTCCTGACTTTC. Translating it yields CASSLGRGPGANVLTF.

J is TRBJ2-1 and V is TRBV11-1; D assignment may be TRBD1 or TRBD2 (7 bases each). In germline, CDR1 is SGHAT, CDR2 FQDESV (reference sequence). This CDR3 contains 15 residues. V gave up 5 bases and J gave up 6 bases, with 17 bases separating them. CDR3 nucleotide sequence: TGTGCCAGCAGCCAGGGGGGGAATAGCTTCAATGAGCAGTTCTTC. Protein sequence: CASSQGGNSFNEQFF.

The V call is TRBV28, the J call TRBJ2-7; D remains unclear. The CDR3 totals 13 residues. V was shortened by 4 bases and J by 3 bases, with 10 bases between the two germline ends. Germline V lookup: CDR1 MDHEN, CDR2 SYDVKM. The CDR3 bases are TGTGCCAGCAGTTCCCCACAAAGCTACGAGCAGTACTTC. It encodes CASSSPQSYEQYF.

The chain combines TRBV6-1 with TRBJ2-1; 10 nucleotides align to TRBD2. Trimming removed 4 bases from V and 1 base from J; junction bases left unmatched: 4. Germline V CDR1 and CDR2: MNHNS, SASEGT. The CDR3 length is 16 residues. The CDR3 protein is CASSALAGVSYNEQFF. The CDR3 nucleotides read TGTGCCAGCAGTGCCCTAGCGGGAGTATCCTACAATGAGCAGTTCTTC.

The chain recombines TRBV5-8 with TRBJ2-5; 14 nucleotides match TRBD2. V dropped 4 bases and J dropped 2; count of bases not matched to a gene: 4. Germline values: CDR1 SGHTS, CDR2 YDEGEE. The CDR3 is 16 residues long. CDR3 sequence (DNA): TGTGCCAGCAGCCCCGGACTAGCGGGAGGTCAAGAGACCCAGTACTTC. Protein: CASSPGLAGGQETQYF.

The V and J genes are TRBV28 and TRBJ2-2; perhaps D is TRBD1 or TRBD2 (5 bases each). Germline V gives CDR1 MDHEN, CDR2 SYDVKM. The CDR3 is 15 amino acids. Trimming took 2 bases from V and 0 from J, leaving 7 bases between them. The CDR3 region has the DNA TGTGCCAGCAGTTTACGGGACCCGAACACCGGGGAGCTGTTTTTT. Its protein product is CASSLRDPNTGELFF.

This chain uses TRBV6-1 with TRBJ1-1; 9 positions agree with TRBD1. Trimming took 2 bases from V and 5 from J; bases not matched to a gene: 3. This CDR3 contains 14 residues. Germline CDR1 is MNHNS and CDR2 is SASEGT. CDR3 DNA: TGTGCCAGCAGTGAAACGACAGGGGGGACTGAAGCTTTCTTT. This sequence encodes CASSETTGGTEAFF.